The subject of this entry is one T cell receptor (beta chain). Described time point: baseline pretreatment blood. Treatment described: 15 Gy SBRT to primary tumor, nephrectomy 4 weeks later. This CDR3 is 15 amino acids long. Trimming removed 5 bases at V and 0 bases at J, with 13 bases between. Germline V gene data show CDR1 as SGHNT and CDR2 as YENEEA. The sample originates from a study of radiation and T cells in renal cell carcinoma. Repertoires were generated with immunoSEQ multiplex PCR, while TCRdb's copy carries only in-frame clones and drops some. This sample has 150,000 or so clones; about 87% occur once, and the top ten carry 4.1%.

J is TRBJ1-1 and V is TRBV11-3; D call uncertain. This TCR came from a woman aged 70-85 years with renal cell carcinoma. This material consisted of blood, taken from a patient whose treatment included radiotherapy and nephrectomy. The CDR3 reads CASSGRVNLNTEAFF. Here the CDR3 DNA reads TGTGCCAGCAGCGGGAGAGTAAACCTGAACACTGAAGCTTTCTTT.